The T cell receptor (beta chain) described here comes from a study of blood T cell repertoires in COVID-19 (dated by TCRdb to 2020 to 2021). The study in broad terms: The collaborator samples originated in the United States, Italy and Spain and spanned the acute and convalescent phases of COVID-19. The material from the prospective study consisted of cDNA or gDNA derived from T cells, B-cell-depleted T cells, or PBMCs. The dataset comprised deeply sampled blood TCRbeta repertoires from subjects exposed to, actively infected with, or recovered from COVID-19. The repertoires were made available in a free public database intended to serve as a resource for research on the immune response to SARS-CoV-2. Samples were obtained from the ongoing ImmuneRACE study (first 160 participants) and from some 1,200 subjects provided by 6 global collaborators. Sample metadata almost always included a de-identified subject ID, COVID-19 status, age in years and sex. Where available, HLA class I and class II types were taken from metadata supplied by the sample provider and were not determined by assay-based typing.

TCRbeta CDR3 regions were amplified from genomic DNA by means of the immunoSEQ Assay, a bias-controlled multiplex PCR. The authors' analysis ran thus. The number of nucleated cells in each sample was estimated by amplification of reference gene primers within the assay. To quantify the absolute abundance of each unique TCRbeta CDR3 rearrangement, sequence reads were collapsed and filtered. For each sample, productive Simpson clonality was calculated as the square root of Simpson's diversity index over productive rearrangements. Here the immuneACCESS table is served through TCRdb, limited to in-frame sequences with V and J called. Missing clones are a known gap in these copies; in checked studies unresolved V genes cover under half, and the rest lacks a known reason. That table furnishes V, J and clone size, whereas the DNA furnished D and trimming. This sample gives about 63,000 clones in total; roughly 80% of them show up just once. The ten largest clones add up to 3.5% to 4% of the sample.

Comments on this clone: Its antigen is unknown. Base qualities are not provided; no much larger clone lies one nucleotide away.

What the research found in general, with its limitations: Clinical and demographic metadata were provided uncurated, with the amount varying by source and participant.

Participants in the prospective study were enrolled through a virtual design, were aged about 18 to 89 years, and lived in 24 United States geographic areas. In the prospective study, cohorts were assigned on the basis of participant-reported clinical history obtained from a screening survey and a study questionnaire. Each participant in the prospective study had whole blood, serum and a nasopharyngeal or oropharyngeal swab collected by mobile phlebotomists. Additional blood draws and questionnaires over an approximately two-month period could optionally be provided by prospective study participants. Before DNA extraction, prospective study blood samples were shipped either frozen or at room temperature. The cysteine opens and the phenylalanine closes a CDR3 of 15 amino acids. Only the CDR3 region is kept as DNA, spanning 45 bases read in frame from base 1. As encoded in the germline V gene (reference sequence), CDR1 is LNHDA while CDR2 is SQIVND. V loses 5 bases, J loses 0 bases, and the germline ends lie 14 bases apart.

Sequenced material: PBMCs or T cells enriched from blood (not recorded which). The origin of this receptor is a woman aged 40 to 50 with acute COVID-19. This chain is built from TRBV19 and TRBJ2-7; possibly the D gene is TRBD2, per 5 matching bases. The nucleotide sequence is TGTGCCAGTAGTGCAGCCCTCGGGGACTCCTACGAGCAGTACTTC. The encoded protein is CASSAALGDSYEQYF.